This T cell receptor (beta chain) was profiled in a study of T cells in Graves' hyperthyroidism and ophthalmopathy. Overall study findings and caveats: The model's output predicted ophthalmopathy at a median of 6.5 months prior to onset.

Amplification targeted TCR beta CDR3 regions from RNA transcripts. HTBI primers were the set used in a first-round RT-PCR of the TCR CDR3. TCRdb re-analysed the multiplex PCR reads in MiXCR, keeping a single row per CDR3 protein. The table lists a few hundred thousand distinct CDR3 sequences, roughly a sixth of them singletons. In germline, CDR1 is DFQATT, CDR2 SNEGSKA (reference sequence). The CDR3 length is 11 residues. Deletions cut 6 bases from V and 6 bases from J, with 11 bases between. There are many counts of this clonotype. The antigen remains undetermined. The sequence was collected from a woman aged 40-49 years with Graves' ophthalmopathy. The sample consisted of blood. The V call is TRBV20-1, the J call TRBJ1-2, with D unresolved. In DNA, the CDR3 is TGCAGTGCCTTTCACCCCGATGGCTACACCTTC. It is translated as CSAFHPDGYTF.